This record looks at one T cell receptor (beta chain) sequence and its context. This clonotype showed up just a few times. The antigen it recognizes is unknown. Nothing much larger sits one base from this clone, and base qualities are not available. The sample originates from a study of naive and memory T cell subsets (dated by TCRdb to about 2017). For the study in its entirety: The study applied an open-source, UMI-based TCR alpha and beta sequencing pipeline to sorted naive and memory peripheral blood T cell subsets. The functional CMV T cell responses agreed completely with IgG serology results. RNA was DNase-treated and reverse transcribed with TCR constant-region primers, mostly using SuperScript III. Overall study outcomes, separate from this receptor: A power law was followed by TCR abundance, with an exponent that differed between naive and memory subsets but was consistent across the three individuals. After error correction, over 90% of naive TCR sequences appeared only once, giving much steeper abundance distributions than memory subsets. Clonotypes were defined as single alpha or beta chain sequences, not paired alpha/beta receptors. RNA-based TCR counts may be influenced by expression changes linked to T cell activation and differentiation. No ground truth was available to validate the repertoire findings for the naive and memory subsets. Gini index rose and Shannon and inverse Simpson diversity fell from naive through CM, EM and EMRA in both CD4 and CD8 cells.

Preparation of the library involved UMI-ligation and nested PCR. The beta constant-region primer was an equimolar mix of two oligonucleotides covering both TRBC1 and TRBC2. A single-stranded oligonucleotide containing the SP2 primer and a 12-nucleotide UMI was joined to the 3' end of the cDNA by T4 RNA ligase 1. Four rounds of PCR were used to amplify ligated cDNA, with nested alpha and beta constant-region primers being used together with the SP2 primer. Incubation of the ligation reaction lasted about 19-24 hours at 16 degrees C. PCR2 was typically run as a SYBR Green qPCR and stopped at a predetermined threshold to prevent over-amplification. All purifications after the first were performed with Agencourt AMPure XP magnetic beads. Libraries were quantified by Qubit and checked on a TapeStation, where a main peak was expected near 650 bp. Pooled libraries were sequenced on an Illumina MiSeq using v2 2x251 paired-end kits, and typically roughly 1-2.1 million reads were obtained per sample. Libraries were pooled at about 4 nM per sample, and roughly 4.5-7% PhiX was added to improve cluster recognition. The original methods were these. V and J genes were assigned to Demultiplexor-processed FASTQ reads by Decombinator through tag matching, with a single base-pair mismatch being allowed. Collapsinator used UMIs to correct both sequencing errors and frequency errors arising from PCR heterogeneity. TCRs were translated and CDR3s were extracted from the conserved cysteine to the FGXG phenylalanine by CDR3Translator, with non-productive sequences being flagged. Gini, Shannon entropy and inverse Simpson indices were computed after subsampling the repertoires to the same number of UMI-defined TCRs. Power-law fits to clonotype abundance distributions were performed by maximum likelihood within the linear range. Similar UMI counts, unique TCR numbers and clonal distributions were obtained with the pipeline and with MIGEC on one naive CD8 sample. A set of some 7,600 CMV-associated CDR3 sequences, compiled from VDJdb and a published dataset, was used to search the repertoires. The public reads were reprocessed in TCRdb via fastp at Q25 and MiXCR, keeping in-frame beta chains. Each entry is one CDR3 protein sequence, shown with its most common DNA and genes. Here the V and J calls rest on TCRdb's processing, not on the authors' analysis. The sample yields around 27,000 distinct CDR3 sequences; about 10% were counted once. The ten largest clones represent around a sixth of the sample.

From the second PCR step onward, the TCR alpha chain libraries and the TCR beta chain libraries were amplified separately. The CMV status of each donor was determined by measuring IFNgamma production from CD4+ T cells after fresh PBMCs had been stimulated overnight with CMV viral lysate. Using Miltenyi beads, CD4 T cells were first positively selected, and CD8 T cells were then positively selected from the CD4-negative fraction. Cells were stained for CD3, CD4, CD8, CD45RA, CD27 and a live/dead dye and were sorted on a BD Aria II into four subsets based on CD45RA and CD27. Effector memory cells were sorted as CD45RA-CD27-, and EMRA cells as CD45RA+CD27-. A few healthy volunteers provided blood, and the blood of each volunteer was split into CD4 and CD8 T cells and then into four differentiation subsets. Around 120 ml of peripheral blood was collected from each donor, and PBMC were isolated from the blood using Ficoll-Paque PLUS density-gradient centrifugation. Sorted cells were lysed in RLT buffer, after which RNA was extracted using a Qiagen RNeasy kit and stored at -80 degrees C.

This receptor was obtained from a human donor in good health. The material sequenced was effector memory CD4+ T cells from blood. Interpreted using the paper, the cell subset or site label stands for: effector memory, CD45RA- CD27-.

Here the CDR3 is given as CASSPSGNPGYTF. The DNA sequence is TGTGCCAGCTCACCGTCAGGTAATCCTGGCTACACCTTC. The sequence links TRBV18 to TRBJ1-2, with no D gene named confidently. Relative to germline, V is 3 bases shorter and J is 7 bases shorter, with 12 bases between their ends. The CDR3 sequence holds 13 residues, the cysteine and phenylalanine included. Left in the record is the CDR3 DNA by itself, 39 bases read in frame from the first base. The germline V gene provides CDR1 KGHSH and CDR2 LQKENI.